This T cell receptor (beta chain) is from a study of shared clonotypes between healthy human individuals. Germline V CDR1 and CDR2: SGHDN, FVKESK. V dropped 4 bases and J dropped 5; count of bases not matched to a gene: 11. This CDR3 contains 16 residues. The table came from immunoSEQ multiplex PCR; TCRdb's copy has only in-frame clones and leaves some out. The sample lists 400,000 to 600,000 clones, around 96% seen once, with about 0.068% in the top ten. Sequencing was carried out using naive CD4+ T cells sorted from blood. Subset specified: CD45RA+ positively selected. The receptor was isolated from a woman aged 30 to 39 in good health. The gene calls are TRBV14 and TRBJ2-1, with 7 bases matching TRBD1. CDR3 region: CASSPLGQANNNEQFF. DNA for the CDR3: TGTGCCAGCAGCCCTCTAGGACAGGCTAATAACAATGAGCAGTTCTTC.